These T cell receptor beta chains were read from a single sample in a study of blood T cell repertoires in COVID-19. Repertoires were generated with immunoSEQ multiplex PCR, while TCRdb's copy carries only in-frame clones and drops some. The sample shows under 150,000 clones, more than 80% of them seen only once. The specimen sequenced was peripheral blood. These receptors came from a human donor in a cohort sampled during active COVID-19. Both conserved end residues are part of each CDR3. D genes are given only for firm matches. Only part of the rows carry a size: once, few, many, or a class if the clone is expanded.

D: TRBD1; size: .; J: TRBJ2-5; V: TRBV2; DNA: TGTGCCAGCATGATAAGACCGGGACAGGGCCTTAGGGAGACCCAGTACTTC; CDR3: CASMIRPGQGLRETQYF
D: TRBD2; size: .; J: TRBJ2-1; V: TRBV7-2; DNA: TGTGCCAGCAGCTTACTAGCGGCAGACTACAATGAGCAGTTCTTC; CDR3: CASSLLAADYNEQFF
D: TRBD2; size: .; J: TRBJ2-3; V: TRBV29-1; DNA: TGCAGCGTGGGCGGCGGGGGGGTAGATACGCAGTATTTT; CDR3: CSVGGGGVDTQYF
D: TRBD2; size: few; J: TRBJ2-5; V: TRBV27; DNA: TGTGCCAGCAGTCCAGCGGGGACTCAAGAGACCCAGTACTTC; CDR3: CASSPAGTQETQYF
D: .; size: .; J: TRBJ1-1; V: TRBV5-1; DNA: TGCGCCAGCAGCTTTAACAGGGACACTGAAGCTTTCTTT; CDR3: CASSFNRDTEAFF
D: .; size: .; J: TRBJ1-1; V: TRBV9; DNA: TGTGCCAGCAGCGTAGAGCAGGGGACGTACACTGAAGCTTTCTTT; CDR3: CASSVEQGTYTEAFF
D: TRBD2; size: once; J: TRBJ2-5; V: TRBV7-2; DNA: TGTGCCAGCAGCGAGCGGACTAGCGGGAGTTTGGAGACCCAGTACTTC; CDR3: CASSERTSGSLETQYF
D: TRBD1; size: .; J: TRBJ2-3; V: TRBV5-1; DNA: TGCGCCAGCAGCTTCAATAGGGGGCGCATTGAGACAGATACGCAGTATTTT; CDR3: CASSFNRGRIETDTQYF
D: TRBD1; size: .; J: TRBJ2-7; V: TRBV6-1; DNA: TGTGCCAGCAGTGAAGGCCAGGGGGCAATCTACGAGCAGTACTTC; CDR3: CASSEGQGAIYEQYF
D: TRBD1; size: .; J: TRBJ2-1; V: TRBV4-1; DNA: TGCGCCAGCAGCCACAGACAGGGTCGACACAATGAGCAGTTCTTC; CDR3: CASSHRQGRHNEQFF
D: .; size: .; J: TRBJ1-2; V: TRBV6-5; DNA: TGTGCCAGCTTTGGAGGGACCTATGGCTACACCTTC; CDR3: CASFGGTYGYTF
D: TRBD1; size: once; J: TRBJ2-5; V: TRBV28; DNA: TGTGCCAGCAGTCTGACCCCAGGGGGATTACAAGAGACCCAGTACTTC; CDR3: CASSLTPGGLQETQYF
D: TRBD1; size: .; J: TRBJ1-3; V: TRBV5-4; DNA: TGTGCCAGCAGCTTTGGATCGGGGACAGGGTCTGGAAACACCATATATTTT; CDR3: CASSFGSGTGSGNTIYF
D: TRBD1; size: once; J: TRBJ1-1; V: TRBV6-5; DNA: TGTGCCAGCAGTTGGGACAGAGACACTGAAGCTTTCTTT; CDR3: CASSWDRDTEAFF
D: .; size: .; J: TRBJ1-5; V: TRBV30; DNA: TGTGCCTGGAGTGGATTCGGGGTCACAAATCAGCCCCAGCATTTT; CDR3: CAWSGFGVTNQPQHF
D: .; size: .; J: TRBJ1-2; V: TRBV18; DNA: TGTGCCAGCTCACCCGCGGCGGGAAGGGACTCTGGCTACACCTTC; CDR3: CASSPAAGRDSGYTF
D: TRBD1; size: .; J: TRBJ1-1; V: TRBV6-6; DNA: TGTGCCAGCAGCCCCCGGACAGGGATGAACACTGAAGCTTTCTTT; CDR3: CASSPRTGMNTEAFF
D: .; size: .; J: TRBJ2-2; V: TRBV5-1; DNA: TGCGCCAGCAGAGGCAGCGCGTACACCGGGGAGCTGTTTTTT; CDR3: CASRGSAYTGELFF
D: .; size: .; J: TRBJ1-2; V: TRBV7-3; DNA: TGTGCCAGCAGCTTAAACCCCTCAGGTCGAGGCTACACCTTC; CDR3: CASSLNPSGRGYTF
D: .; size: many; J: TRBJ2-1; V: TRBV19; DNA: TGTGCCAGCCATGATGTCGGGGAGTACAATGAGCAGTTCTTC; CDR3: CASHDVGEYNEQFF
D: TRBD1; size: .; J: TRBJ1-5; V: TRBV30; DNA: TGTGCCTGGAGTTCCGGGACAGGGTATCAGCCCCAGCATTTT; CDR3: CAWSSGTGYQPQHF
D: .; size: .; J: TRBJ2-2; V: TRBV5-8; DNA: TGTGCCAGCAGCTTGGGAACAGTATCGAACACCGGGGAGCTGTTTTTT; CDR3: CASSLGTVSNTGELFF
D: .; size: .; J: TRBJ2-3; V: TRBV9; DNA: TGTGCCAGCAGCGTAGAGGGGACTACAGATACGCAGTATTTT; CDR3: CASSVEGTTDTQYF
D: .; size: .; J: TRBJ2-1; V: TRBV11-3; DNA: TGTGCCAGCAGCTCGGGACCACTAGCAGCGCAGTTCTTC; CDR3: CASSSGPLAAQFF
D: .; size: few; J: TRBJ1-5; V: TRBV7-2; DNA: TGTGCCAGCAGCGCGGGAAGATTCAATCAGCCCCAGCATTTT; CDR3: CASSAGRFNQPQHF
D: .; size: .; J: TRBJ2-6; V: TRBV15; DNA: TGTGCCACCAGCACAGCAGGATCTGGGGCCAACGTCCTGACTTTC; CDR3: CATSTAGSGANVLTF
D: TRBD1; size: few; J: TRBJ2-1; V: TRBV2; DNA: TGTGCCAGCAGAAGGGACAGGGGGCCAGATGAGCAGTTCTTC; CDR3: CASRRDRGPDEQFF
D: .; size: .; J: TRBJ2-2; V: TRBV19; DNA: TGTGCCAGTAGTGGGGCTCCGACCGGGGAGCTGTTTTTT; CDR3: CASSGAPTGELFF
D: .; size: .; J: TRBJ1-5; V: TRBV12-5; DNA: TGTGCTAGTGGTTTGGGACAGAGTAGCAATCAGCCCCAGCATTTT; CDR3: CASGLGQSSNQPQHF
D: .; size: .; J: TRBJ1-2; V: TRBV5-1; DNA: TGCGCCAGCAGCTTGGACAGCGGGTATGGCTACACCTTC; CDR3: CASSLDSGYGYTF
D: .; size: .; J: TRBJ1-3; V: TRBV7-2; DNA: TGTGCCAGCAGGCTAGGGGACTCTGGAAACACCATATATTTT; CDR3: CASRLGDSGNTIYF
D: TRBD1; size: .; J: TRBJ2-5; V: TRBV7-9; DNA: TGTGCCAGCAGCTTAGGCGGGACAGGGAGACAAGAGACCCAGTACTTC; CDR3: CASSLGGTGRQETQYF
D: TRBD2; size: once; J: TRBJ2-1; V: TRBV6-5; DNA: TGTGCCAGCAACCACCGGGGGGGGTCCTACAATGAGCAGTTCTTC; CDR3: CASNHRGGSYNEQFF
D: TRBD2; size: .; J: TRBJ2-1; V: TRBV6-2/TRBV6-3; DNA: TGTGCCAGCCGCCCGGTAGCGGGAGTTGAGAAGAACAATGAGCAGTTCTTC; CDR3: CASRPVAGVEKNNEQFF
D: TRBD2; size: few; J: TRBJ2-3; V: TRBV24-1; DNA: TGTGCCACCAGTGACAGGACTAGCGGGAGGGCTCGTTCTCCAGATACGCAGTATTTT; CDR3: CATSDRTSGRARSPDTQYF
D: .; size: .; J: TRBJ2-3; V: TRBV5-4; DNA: TGTGCCAGCAGCCCGTATGGACTATTCACAGATACGCAGTATTTT; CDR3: CASSPYGLFTDTQYF
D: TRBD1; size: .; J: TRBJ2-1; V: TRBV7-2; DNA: TGTGCCAGCAGCCCGGGACAGGTTAACAATGAGCAGTTCTTC; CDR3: CASSPGQVNNEQFF
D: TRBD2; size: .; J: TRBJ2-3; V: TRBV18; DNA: TGTGCCAGCTCACCGGTAGCGGGGGCAACAGATACGCAGTATTTT; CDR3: CASSPVAGATDTQYF
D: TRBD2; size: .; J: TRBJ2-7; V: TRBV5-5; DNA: TGTGCCAGCTCGGCCGACACCGGGGGGAATTACGAGCAGTACTTC; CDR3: CASSADTGGNYEQYF
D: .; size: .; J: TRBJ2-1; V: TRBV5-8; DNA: TGTGCCAGCAGCCCCGGGTACGGGGGTGGATCCTACAATGAGCAGTTCTTC; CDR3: CASSPGYGGGSYNEQFF
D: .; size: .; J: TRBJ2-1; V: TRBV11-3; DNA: TGTGCCAGCGGAAGTGGGGCTTCCTACAATGAGCAGTTCTTC; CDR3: CASGSGASYNEQFF
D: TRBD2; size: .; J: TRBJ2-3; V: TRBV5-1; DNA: TGCGCCAGCATCCCGGGGGGGGTACAAGATACGCAGTATTTT; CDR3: CASIPGGVQDTQYF
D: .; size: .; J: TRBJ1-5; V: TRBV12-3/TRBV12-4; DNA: TGTGCCAGCAGTTTAGCGCGACGGGGCCAGCATTTT; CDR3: CASSLARRGQHF
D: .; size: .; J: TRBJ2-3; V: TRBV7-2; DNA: TGTGCCAGCAGCTTAGACGGGAGCACAGATACGCAGTATTTT; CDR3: CASSLDGSTDTQYF
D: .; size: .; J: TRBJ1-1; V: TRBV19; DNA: TGTGCCAGTACGGTTAACAGGAAGACTGAAGCTTTCTTT; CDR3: CASTVNRKTEAFF
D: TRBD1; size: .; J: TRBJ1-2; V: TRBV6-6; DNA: TGTGCCAGCAGTTTTGGGGACAGGGTCCATGGCTACACCTTC; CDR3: CASSFGDRVHGYTF
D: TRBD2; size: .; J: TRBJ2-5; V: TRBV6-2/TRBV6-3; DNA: TGTGCCAGCAGTTACCCCGGGACTAGCGGGGGTGAGACCCAGTACTTC; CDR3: CASSYPGTSGGETQYF
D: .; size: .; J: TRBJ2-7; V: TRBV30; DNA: TGTGCCTGGACCTTGGGCGAATCCTACGAGCAGTACTTC; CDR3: CAWTLGESYEQYF
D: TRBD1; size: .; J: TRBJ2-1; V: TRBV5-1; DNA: TGCGCCAGCAGCTCCGGGACAGGGACCTACAATGAGCAGTTCTTC; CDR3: CASSSGTGTYNEQFF
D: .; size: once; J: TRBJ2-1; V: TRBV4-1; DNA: TGCGCCAGCAGCCAAGATCCCGCCCTCAGCAATGAGCAGTTCTTC; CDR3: CASSQDPALSNEQFF
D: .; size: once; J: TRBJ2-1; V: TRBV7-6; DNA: TGTGCCAGCAGCTTGGCGACTCCTAGCTCCTACAATGAGCAGTTCTTC; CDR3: CASSLATPSSYNEQFF
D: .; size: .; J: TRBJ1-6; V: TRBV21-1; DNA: TGTGCCAGCAGCAAAATCGTCCGGGAAATACGGAGTTCACCCCTCCACTTT; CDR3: CASSKIVREIRSSPLHF
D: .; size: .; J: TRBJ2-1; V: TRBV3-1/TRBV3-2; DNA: TGTGCCAGCAGCCAAGGTCCGGGGTCCTACAATGAGCAGTTCTTC; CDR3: CASSQGPGSYNEQFF
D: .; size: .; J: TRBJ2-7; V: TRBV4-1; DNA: TGCGCCAGCAGCCAGGGGCTGGGCTACGAGCAGTACTTC; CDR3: CASSQGLGYEQYF
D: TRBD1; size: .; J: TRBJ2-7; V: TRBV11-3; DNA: TGTGCCAGCAGCTTAAAGCCCTCTGCAGGGGGAGAGTACGAGCAGTACTTC; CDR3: CASSLKPSAGGEYEQYF
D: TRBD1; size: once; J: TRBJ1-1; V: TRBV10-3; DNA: TGTGCCATCAGTGAGGCGACAGGGCCTAACTCTGAAGCTTTCTTT; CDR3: CAISEATGPNSEAFF
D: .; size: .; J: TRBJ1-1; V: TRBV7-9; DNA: TGTGCCAGCAGCTTAGCAGGGGCCGAGAACACTGAAGCTTTCTTT; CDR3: CASSLAGAENTEAFF